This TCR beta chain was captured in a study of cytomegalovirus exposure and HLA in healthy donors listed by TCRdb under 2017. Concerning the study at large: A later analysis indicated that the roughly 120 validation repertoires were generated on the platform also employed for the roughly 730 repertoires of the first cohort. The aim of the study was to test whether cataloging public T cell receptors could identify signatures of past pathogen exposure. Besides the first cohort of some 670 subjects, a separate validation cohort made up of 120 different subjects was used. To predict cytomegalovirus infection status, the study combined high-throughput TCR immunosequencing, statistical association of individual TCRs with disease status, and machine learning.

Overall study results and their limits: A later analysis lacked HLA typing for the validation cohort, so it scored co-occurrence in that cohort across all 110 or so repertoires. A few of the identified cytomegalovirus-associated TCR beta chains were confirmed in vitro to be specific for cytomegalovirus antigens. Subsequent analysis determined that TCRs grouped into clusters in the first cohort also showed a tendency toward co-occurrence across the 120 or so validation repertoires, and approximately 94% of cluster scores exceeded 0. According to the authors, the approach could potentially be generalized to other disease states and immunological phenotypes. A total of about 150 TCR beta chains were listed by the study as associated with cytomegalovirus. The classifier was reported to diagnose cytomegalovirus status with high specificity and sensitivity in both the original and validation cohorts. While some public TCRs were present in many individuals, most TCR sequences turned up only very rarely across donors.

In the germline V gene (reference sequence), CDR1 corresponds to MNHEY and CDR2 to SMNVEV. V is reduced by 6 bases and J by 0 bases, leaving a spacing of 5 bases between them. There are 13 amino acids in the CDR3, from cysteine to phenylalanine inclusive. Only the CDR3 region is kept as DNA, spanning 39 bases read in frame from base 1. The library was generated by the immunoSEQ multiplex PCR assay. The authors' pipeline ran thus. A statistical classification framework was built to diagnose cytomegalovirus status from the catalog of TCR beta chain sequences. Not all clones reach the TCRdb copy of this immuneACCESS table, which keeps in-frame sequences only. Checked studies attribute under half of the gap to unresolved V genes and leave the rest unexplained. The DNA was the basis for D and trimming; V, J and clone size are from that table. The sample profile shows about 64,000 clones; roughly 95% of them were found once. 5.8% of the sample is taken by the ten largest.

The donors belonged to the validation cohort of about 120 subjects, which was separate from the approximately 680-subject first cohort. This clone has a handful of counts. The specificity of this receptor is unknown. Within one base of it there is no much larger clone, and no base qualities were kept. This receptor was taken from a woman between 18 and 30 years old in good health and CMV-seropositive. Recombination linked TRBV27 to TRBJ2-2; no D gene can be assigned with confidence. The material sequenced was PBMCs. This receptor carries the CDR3 CASRGANTGELFF. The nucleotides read TGTGCCAGCAGGGGCGCGAACACCGGGGAGCTGTTTTTT.